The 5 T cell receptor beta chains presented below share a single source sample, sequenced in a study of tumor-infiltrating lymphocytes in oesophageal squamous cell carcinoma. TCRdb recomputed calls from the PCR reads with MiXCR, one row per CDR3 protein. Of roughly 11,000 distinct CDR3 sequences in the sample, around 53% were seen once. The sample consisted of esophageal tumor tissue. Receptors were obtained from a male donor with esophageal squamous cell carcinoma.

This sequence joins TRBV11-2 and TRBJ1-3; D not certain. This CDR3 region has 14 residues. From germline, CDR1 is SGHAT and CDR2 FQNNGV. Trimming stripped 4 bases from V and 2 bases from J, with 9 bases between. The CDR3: CASSSASAGNTIYF. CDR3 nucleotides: TGTGCCAGCAGCTCCGCTAGCGCTGGAAACACCATATATTTT. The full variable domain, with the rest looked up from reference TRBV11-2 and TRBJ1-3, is EAGVAQSPRYKIIEKRQSVAFWCNPISGHATLYWYQQILGQGPKLLIQFQNNGVVDDSQLPKDRFSAERLKGVDSTLKIQPAKLEDSAVYLCASSSASAGNTIYFGEGSWLTVV.

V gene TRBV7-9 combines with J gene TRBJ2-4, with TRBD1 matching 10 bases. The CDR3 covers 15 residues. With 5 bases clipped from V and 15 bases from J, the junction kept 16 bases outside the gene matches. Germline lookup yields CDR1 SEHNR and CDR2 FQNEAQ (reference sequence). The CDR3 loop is CASSPGTGVTGELYF. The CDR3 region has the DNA TGTGCCAGCAGCCCCGGGACAGGGGTCACCGGGGAGCTGTACTTC.

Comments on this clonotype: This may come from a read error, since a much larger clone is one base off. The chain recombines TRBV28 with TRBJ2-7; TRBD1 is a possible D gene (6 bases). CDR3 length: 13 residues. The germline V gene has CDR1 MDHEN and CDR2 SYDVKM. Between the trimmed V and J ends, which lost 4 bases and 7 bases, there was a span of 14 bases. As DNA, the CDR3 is TGTGCCAGCAGTTCACAGGGTTACAATGAGCAGTACTTC. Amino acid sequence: CASSSQGYNEQYF.

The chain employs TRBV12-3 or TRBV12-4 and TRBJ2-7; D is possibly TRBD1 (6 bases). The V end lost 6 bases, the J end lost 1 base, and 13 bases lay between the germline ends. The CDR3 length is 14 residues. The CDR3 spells CASSRQAKSYEQYF. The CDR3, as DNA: TGTGCCAGCAGCAGACAGGCTAAGTCCTACGAGCAGTACTTC.

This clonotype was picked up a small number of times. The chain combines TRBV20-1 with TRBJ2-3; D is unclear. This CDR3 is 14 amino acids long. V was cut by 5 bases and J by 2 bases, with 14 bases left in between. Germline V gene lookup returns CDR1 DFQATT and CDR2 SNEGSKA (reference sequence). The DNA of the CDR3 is TGCAGTGCTCCCCGGGCCGGAATCACAGATACGCAGTATTTT. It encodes CSAPRAGITDTQYF.